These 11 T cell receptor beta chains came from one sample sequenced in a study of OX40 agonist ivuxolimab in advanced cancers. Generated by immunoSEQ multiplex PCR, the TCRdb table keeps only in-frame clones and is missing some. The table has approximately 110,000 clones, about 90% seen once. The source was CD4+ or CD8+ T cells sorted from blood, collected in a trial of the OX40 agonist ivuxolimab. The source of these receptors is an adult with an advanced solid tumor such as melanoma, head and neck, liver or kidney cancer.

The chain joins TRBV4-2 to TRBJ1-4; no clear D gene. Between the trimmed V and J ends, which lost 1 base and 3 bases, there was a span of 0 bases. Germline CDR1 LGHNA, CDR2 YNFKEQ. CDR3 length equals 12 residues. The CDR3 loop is CASSQANEKLFF. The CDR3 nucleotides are TGTGCCAGCAGCCAAGCTAATGAAAAACTGTTTTTT.

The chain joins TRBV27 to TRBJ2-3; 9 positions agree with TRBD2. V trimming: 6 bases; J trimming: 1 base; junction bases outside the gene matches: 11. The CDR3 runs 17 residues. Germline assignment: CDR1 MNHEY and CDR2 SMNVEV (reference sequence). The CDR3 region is CASRDMGSGSGTDTQYF. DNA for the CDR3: TGTGCCAGCAGAGATATGGGTAGCGGGAGCGGCACAGATACGCAGTATTTT.

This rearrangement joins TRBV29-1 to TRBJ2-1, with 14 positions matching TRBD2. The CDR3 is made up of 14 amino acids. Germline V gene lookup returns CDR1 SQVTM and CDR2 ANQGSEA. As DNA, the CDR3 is TGCAGTGGGGAAGGGACTAGCGGGAGTGACGAGCAGTTCTTC. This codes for CSGEGTSGSDEQFF.

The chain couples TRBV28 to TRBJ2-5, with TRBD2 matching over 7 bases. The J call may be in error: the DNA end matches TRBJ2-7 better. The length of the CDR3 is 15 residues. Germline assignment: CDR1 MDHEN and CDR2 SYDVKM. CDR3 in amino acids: CASSSLRDYSYEQYF. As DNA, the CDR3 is TGTGCCAGCAGCTCCCTCCGGGACTACTCCTACGAGCAGTACTTC.

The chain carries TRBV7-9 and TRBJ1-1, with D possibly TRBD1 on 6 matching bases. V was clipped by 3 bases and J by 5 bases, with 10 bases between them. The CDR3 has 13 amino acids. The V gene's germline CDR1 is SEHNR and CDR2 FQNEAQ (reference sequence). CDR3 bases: TGTGCCAGCAGCTTTTCAGGGGAGACTGAAGCTTTCTTT. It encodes CASSFSGETEAFF.

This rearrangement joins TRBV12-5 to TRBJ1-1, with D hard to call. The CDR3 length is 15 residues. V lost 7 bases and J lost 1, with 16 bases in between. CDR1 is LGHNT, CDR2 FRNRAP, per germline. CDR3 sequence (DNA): TGTGCTAGTGAACTATGGGCAGGCGGGAACACTGAAGCTTTCTTT. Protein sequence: CASELWAGGNTEAFF.

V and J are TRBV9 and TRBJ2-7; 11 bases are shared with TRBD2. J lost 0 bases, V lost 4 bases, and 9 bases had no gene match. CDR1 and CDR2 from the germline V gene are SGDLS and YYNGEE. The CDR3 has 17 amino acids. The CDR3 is CASSPRTSGLYSYEQYF. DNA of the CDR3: TGTGCCAGCAGCCCCCGGACTAGCGGGCTCTACTCCTACGAGCAGTACTTC.

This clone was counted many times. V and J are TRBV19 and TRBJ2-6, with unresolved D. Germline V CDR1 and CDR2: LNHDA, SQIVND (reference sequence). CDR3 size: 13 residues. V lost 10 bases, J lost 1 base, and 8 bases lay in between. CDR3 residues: CATSESGANVLTF. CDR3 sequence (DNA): TGTGCCACTTCCGAGTCTGGGGCCAACGTCCTGACTTTC. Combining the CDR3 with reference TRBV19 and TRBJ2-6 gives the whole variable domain DGGITQSPKYLFRKEGQNVTLSCEQNLNHDAMYWYRQDPGQGLRLIYYSQIVNDFQKGDIAEGYSVSREKKESFPLTVTSAQKNPTAFYLCATSESGANVLTFGAGSRLTVL.

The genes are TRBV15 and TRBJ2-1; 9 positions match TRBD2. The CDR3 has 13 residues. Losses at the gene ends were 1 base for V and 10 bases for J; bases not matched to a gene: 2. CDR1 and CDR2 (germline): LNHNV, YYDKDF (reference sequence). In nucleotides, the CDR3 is TGTGCCACCAGCAGAGTAGCGGGAGACGAGCAGTTCTTC. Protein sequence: CATSRVAGDEQFF. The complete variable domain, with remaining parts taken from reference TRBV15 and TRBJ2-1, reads DAMVIQNPRYQVTQFGKPVTLSCSQTLNHNVMYWYQQKSSQAPKLLFHYYDKDFNNEADTPDNFQSRRPNTSFCFLDIRSPGLGDTAMYLCATSRVAGDEQFFGPGTRLTVL.

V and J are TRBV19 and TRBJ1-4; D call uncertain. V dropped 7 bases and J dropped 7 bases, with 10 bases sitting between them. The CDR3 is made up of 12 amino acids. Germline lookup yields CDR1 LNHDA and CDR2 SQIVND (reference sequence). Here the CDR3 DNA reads TGTGCCAGTAAAGGAGAGGTTGAAAAACTGTTTTTT. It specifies CASKGEVEKLFF.

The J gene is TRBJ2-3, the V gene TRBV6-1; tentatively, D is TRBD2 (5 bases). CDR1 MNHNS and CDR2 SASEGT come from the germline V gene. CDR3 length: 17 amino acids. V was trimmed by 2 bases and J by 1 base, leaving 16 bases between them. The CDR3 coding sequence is TGTGCCAGCAGTGAAAGGAAAGCGGACGTTCGCACAGATACGCAGTATTTT. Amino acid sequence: CASSERKADVRTDTQYF.